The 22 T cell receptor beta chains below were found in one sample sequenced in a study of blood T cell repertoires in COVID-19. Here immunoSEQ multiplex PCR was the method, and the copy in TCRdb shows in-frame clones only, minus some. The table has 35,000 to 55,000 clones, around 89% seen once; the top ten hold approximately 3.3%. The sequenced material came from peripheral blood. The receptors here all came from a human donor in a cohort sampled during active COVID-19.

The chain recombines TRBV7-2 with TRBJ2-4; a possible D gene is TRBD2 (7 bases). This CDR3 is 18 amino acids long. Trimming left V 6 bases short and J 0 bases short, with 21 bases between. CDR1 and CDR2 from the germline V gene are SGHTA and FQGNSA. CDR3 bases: TGTGCCAGCAGTTCGCCGGGGGCTAGCGGAAGAGCCAAAAACATTCAGTACTTC. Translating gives CASSSPGASGRAKNIQYF.

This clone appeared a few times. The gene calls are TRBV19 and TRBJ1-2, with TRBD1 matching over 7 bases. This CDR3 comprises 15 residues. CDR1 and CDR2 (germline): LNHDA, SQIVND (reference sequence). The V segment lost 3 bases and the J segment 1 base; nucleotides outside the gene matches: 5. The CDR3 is CASSMDRKNNYGYTF. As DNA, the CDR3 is TGTGCCAGTAGTATGGACAGGAAAAATAACTATGGCTACACCTTC.

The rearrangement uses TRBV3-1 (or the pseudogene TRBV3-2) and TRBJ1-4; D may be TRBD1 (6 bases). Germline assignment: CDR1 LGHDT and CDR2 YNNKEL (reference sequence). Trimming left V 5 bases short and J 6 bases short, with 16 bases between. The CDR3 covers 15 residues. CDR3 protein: CASSAQVKGDEKLFF. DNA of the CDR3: TGTGCCAGCAGCGCACAGGTAAAGGGGGATGAAAAACTGTTTTTT.

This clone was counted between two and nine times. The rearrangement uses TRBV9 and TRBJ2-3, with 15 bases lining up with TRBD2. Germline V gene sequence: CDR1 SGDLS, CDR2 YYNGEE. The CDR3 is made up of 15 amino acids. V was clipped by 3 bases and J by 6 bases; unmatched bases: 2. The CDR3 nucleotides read TGTGCCAGCAGCGCCGGGACTAGCGGGGGGGATACGCAGTATTTT. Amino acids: CASSAGTSGGDTQYF.

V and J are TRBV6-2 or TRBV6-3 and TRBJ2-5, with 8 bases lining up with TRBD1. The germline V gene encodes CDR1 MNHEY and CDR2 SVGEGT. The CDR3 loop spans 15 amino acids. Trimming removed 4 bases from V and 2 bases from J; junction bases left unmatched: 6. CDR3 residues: CASSLLTGAQETQYF. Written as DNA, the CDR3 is TGTGCCAGCAGTTTACTGACAGGGGCACAAGAGACCCAGTACTTC.

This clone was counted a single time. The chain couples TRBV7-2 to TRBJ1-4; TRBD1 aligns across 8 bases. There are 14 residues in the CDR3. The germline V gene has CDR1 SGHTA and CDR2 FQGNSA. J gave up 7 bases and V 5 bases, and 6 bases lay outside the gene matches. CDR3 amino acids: CASSMTGVGEKLFF. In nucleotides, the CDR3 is TGTGCCAGCAGCATGACAGGGGTTGGTGAAAAACTGTTTTTT.

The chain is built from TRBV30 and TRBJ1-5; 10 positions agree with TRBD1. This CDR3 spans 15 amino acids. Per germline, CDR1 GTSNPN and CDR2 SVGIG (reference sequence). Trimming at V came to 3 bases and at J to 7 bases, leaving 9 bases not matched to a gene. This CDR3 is CAWRVGTGERQPQHF. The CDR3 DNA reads TGTGCCTGGAGGGTAGGGACAGGGGAGAGGCAGCCCCAGCATTTT.

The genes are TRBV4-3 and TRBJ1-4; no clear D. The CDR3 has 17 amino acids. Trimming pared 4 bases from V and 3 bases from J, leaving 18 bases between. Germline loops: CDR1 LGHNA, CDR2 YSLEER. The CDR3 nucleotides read TGCGCCAGCAGCCGCTCTCTGACAAGTTCGGCTAATGAAAAACTGTTTTTT. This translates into CASSRSLTSSANEKLFF.

The CDR3 coding sequence is TGTGCCAGCAGTGACTCAGAGCGGACTAACACCGGGGAGCTGTTTTTT. Amino acids: CASSDSERTNTGELFF. This rearrangement joins TRBV6-4 to TRBJ2-2; a possible D gene is TRBD2 (5 bases). The CDR3 spans 16 residues. In germline, CDR1 is MRHNA, CDR2 SNTAGT. V shed 0 bases and J shed 2 bases, with 10 bases lying between them.

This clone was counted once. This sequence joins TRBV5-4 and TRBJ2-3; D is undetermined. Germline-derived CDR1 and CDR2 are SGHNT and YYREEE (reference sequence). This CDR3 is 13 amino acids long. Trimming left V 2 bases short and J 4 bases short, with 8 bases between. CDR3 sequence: CASSFQAPDTQYF. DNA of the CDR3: TGTGCCAGCAGCTTTCAAGCCCCAGATACGCAGTATTTT.

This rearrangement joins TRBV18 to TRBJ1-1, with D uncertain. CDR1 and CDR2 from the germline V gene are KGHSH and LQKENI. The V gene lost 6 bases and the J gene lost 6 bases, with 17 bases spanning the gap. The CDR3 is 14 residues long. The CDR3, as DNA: TGTGCCAGCTCCTTCCCCACACGAACCGCTGAAGCTTTCTTT. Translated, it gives CASSFPTRTAEAFF.

This CDR3 is CASSFGGIDNSPLHF. CDR3 coding DNA: TGTGCCAGTAGTTTTGGAGGAATCGATAATTCACCCCTCCACTTT. The chain combines TRBV19 with TRBJ1-6; D not certain. Deletions cut 5 bases from V and 5 bases from J, with 13 bases between. Germline V CDR1 and CDR2: LNHDA, SQIVND (reference sequence). The CDR3 runs 15 residues.

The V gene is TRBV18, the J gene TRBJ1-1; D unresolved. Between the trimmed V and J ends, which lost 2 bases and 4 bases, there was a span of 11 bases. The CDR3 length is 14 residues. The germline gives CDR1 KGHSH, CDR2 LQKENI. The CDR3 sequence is CASSPLIGGTEAFF. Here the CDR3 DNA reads TGTGCCAGCTCACCATTAATCGGAGGCACTGAAGCTTTCTTT.

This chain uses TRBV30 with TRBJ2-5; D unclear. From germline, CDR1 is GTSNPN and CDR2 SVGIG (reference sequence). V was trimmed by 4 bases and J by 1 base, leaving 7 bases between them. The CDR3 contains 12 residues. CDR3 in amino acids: CAWTDIQETQYF. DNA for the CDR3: TGTGCCTGGACCGACATCCAAGAGACCCAGTACTTC.

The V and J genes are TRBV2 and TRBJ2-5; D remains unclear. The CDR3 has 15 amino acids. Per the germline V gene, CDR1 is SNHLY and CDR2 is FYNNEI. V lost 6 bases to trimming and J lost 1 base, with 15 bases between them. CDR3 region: CASSPQATVQETQYF. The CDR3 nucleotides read TGTGCCAGCAGCCCGCAGGCGACCGTCCAAGAGACCCAGTACTTC. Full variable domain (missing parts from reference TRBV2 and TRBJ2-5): EPEVTQTPSHQVTQMGQEVILRCVPISNHLYFYWYRQILGQKVEFLVSFYNNEISEKSEIFDDQFSVERPDGSNFTLKIRSTKLEDSAMYFCASSPQATVQETQYFGPGTRLLVL.

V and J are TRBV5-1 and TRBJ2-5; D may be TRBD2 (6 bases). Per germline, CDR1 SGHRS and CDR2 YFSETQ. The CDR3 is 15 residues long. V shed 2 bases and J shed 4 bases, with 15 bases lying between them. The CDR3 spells CASSLSQGGGETQYF. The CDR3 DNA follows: TGCGCCAGCAGCTTAAGTCAGGGAGGTGGAGAGACCCAGTACTTC.

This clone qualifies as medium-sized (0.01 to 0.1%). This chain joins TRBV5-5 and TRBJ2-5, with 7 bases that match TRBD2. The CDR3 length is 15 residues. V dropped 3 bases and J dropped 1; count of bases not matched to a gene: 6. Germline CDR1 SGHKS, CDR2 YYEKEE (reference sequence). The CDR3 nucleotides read TGTGCCAGCAGCTCTCCGGGAGGACTCCAAGAGACCCAGTACTTC. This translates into CASSSPGGLQETQYF.

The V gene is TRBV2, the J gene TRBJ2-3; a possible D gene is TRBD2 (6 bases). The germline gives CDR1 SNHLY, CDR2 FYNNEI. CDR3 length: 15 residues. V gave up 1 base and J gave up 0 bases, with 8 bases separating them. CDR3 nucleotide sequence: TGTGCCAGCAGTGAAGAGGGGACTAGCACAGATACGCAGTATTTT. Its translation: CASSEEGTSTDTQYF.

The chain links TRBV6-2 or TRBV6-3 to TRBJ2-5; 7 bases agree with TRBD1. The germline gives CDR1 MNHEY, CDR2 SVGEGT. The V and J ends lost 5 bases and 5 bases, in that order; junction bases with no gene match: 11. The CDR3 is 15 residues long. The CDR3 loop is CASSPRTTGKETQYF. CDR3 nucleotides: TGTGCCAGCAGTCCCCGAACGACAGGGAAGGAGACCCAGTACTTC.

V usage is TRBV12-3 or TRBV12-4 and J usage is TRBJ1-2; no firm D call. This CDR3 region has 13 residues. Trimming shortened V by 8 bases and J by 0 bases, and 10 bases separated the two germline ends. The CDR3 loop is CASSGYANYGYTF. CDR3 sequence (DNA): TGTGCCAGCTCCGGGTACGCTAACTATGGCTACACCTTC.

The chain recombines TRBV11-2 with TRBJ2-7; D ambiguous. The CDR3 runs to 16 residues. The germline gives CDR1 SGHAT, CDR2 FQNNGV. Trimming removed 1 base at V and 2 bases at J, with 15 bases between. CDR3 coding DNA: TGTGCCAGCAGCTTAGGACAATCCCCCGCCCCCTACGAGCAGTACTTC. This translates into CASSLGQSPAPYEQYF.

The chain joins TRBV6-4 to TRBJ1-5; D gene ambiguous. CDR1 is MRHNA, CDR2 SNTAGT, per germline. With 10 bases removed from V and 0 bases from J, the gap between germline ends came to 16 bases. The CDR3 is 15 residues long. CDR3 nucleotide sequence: TGTGCCATGACCGGGAGGCGCGATAGCAATCAGCCCCAGCATTTT. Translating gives CAMTGRRDSNQPQHF.